The clone carrying this TCR beta chain was detected ten times or more. V lost 4 bases and J lost 3, with 8 bases in between. The CDR3 is 12 amino acids. Germline V gives CDR1 SQVTM, CDR2 ANQGSEA. These data come from a study of regulatory T cells in long-lasting Graves disease. Libraries of TCR beta came from iRepertoire HTBI primers plus Arm-PCR of CDR3 regions. TCRdb analysed the multiplex PCR reads with MiXCR anew, one entry per CDR3 protein. This table has 600,000 to 650,000 distinct CDR3 sequences, around 17% appearing once. Stated time point: newly diagnosed GD, antithyroid drugs for less than 3 months. Extracted RNA from PBMCs served as the source of the TCR library. Another study also made use of these data, one on T cells in Graves' hyperthyroidism and ophthalmopathy. From that report: Hyperthyroidism of Graves' type that showed no ophthalmopathy progression within 18 months was stable.

The rearrangement uses TRBV29-1 and TRBJ2-3, with D uncertain. The clonotype originates from a woman under 40 with Graves disease. Sequenced material: peripheral blood mononuclear cells (PBMCs), taken at new diagnosis, from a patient treated with antithyroid drugs. This CDR3 reads CSVVVGTDTQYF. In nucleotides, the CDR3 is TGCAGCGTTGTTGTGGGAACAGATACGCAGTATTTT.